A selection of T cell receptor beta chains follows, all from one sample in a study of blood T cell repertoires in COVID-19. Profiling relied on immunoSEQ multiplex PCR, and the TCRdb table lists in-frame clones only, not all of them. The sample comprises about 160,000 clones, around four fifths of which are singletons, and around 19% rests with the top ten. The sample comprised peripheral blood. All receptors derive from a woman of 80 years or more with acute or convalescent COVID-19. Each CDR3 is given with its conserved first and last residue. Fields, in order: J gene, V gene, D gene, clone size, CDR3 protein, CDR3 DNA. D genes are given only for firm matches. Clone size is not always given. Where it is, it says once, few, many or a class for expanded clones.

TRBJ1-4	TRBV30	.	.	CAWGLTAGDEKLFF	TGTGCCTGGGGACTGACAGCCGGAGATGAAAAACTGTTTTTT
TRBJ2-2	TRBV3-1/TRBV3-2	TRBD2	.	CASSRGLADTGELFF	TGTGCCAGCAGCCGGGGACTAGCGGACACCGGGGAGCTGTTTTTT
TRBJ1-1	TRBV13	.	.	CASRRPAVAEAFF	TGTGCCAGCAGACGACCGGCGGTAGCTGAAGCTTTCTTT
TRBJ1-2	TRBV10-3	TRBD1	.	CAISEDFQGAYGYTF	TGTGCCATCAGTGAGGACTTTCAGGGGGCGTATGGCTACACCTTC
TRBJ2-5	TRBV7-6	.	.	CASSLFRAGETQYF	TGTGCCAGCAGCCTCTTCCGGGCGGGGGAGACCCAGTACTTC
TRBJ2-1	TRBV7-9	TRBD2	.	CASSFGTRVLNEQFF	TGTGCCAGCAGCTTTGGGACTAGAGTTCTCAATGAGCAGTTCTTC
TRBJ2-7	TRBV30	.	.	CAWSPRDEQYF	TGTGCCTGGAGCCCCAGGGACGAGCAGTACTTC
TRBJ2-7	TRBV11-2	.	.	CASSLSFGRGSYEQYF	TGTGCCAGCAGCTTGAGTTTTGGGCGGGGCTCCTACGAGCAGTACTTC
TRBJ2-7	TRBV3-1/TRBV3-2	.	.	CASGPLGGYEQYF	TGTGCCAGCGGTCCCCTGGGGGGCTACGAGCAGTACTTC
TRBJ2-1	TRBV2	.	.	CASKADLVDNEQFF	TGTGCCAGCAAAGCGGACCTTGTAGACAATGAGCAGTTCTTC
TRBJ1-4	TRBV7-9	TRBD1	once	CASSPPGQGEGKMFF	TGTGCCAGCAGCCCTCCGGGACAGGGGGAAGGGAAAATGTTTTTT
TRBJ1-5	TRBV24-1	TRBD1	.	CATSDGTGPWNQPQHF	TGTGCCACCAGTGATGGGACAGGCCCGTGGAATCAGCCCCAGCATTTT
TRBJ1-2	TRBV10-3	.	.	CASTREDYGYTF	TGTGCCTCGACCAGGGAGGACTATGGCTACACCTTC
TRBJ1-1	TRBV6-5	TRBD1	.	CASQGASYPNTEAFF	TGTGCCAGCCAGGGGGCTTCCTACCCGAACACTGAAGCTTTCTTT
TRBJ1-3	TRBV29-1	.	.	CSVSGVGNTIYF	TGCAGCGTTTCAGGGGTCGGGAACACCATATATTTT
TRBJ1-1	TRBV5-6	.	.	CASSLVRGNTEAFF	TGTGCCAGCAGCTTGGTTCGAGGGAACACTGAAGCTTTCTTT
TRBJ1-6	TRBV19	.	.	CASSGAGSPLHF	TGTGCCAGTAGTGGGGCCGGTTCACCCCTCCACTTT